A selection of T cell receptor beta chains follows, all from one sample in a study of blood T cell repertoires in COVID-19. Profiled with immunoSEQ multiplex PCR; TCRdb holds only in-frame clones, not every one. The sample records 300,000 to 400,000 clones, about 87% being singletons. The sample was peripheral blood. The source of these receptors is a woman aged 50 to 60 who had recovered from COVID-19. Both conserved end residues are part of each CDR3. D genes are given only for firm matches. Clone size is given for some rows only: seen once, a few or many times, or a class if the clone is expanded.

clone_size	v_call	j_call	d_call	cdr3_nt	cdr3_aa
few	TRBV28	TRBJ1-1	-	TGTGCCAGCAGGAGGACCACGGAGCGGAAAGCTTTCTTT	CASRRTTERKAFF
-	TRBV27	TRBJ2-4	-	TGTGCCAGCAGTTTAGGCGCGGGATCGGACATTCAGTACTTC	CASSLGAGSDIQYF
-	TRBV5-5	TRBJ2-7	-	TGTGCCAGCAGCTTGCTGGCGGGCTCGACCTACGAGCAGTACTTC	CASSLLAGSTYEQYF
-	TRBV6-2/TRBV6-3	TRBJ2-3	-	TGTGCCAGCAGTTACGGAGGGCCCGATACGCAGTATTTT	CASSYGGPDTQYF
-	TRBV30	TRBJ1-6	-	TGTGCCTGGAGGACAGCAGACAATTCACCCCTCCACTTT	CAWRTADNSPLHF
once	TRBV7-2	TRBJ2-5	TRBD1	TGTGCCAGCAGCCGGGACAGGGGGCGACGAGAGACCCAGTACTTC	CASSRDRGRRETQYF
-	TRBV28	TRBJ1-6	TRBD1	TGTGCCAGCAGTTTACCCAACAGGGGTTTTCCCCTTTCACCCCTCCACTTT	CASSLPNRGFPLSPLHF
-	TRBV9	TRBJ1-6	-	TGTGCCAGCAGCGGTCGACCCCAGGGGACATCACCCCTCCACTTT	CASSGRPQGTSPLHF
-	TRBV29-1	TRBJ2-4	-	TGCAGCGTTGGGCTTGGAAACATTCAGTACTTC	CSVGLGNIQYF
-	TRBV7-9	TRBJ2-7	-	TGTGCCAGCAGCTTAGGGCGGGCGCCTACCAACGAGCAGTACTTC	CASSLGRAPTNEQYF
-	TRBV19	TRBJ1-1	-	TGTGCCAGTAGTATGGCGTTCAGGTACACTGAAGCTTTCTTT	CASSMAFRYTEAFF
-	TRBV7-5	TRBJ1-6	-	TGTGCCAGAAGCCCGGGACAGGGAGGACGCTCACCCCGCCACTTT	CARSPGQGGRSPRHF
-	TRBV9	TRBJ2-2	TRBD2	TGTGCCAGCAAAGGGAGGGCAGGCCCAGACGCCGGGGAGCTGTTTTTT	CASKGRAGPDAGELFF
-	TRBV28	TRBJ2-1	TRBD2	TGTGCCAGCAGAGGGGGACTAGCGGGACTCAATGAGCAGTTCTTC	CASRGGLAGLNEQFF
-	TRBV20-1	TRBJ1-3	TRBD1	TGCAGTGCTAGTACTGGACAGGGGATGGCTGGAAACACCATATATTTT	CSASTGQGMAGNTIYF
-	TRBV16	TRBJ1-2	-	TGTGCCAGCAGCCAAACTTTCTCTCCCAACTATGGCTACACCTTC	CASSQTFSPNYGYTF
-	TRBV28	TRBJ2-2	-	TGTGCCAGCAGTTTACCCAGCGGCGGCGCCGGGGAGCTGTTTTTT	CASSLPSGGAGELFF
once	TRBV27	TRBJ2-1	TRBD2	TGTGCCAGCAGTTTATTCCTAGCGGACGTCAATGAGCAGTTCTTC	CASSLFLADVNEQFF
few	TRBV5-6	TRBJ2-7	-	TGTGCCAGCAGCTCGGACAGTTTTCCCTCCTACGAGCAGTACTTC	CASSSDSFPSYEQYF
-	TRBV7-6	TRBJ2-1	-	TGTGCCAGCAGCGATCTTGTGAAGAGATCGTCCTACAATGAGCAGTTCTTC	CASSDLVKRSSYNEQFF
-	TRBV6-5	TRBJ1-5	TRBD1	TGTGCCAGCAGCCCGGACAGGGGCAATCAGCCCCAGCATTTT	CASSPDRGNQPQHF
-	TRBV11-2	TRBJ2-7	TRBD1	TGTGCCAGCAGCTTAGGGGACAGGGGGCAATACGAGCAGTACTTC	CASSLGDRGQYEQYF
-	TRBV29-1	TRBJ2-1	-	TGCAGCGTTGACAGGAACAATGAGCAGTTCTTC	CSVDRNNEQFF
-	TRBV6-5	TRBJ1-1	-	TGTGCCAGCAGTTTTGACAGGCATACTGAAGCTTTCTTT	CASSFDRHTEAFF
-	TRBV11-1	TRBJ1-1	TRBD1	TGTGCCAGCAGCAGAGAAACAGGGGACACTGAAGCTTTCTTT	CASSRETGDTEAFF
-	TRBV28	TRBJ2-3	TRBD2	TGTGCCAGCAGTTTAGTTTCGGGGGGGCTTACAGGTACGCAGTATTTT	CASSLVSGGLTGTQYF
-	TRBV4-1	TRBJ2-5	-	TGCGCCAGCAGCCAAGGAAGCGTGGAGTACTTC	CASSQGSVEYF
-	TRBV7-2	TRBJ2-3	TRBD2	TGTGCCAGCAGCTTGGTACTAGCGGGGGGAAGGCGGGATACGCAGTATTTT	CASSLVLAGGRRDTQYF
-	TRBV6-5	TRBJ1-5	-	TGTGCCAGCAGTTACTCGAGGGTGTATCAGCCCCAGCATTTT	CASSYSRVYQPQHF